This TCR beta chain was recorded in a study of Ad26.COV2.S vaccination and SARS-CoV-2 variants. Study background: Once or twice, 56 days apart, Ad26.COV2.S was delivered intramuscularly. Study-wide results and limits: Substantial breadth in spike-specific CD8+ and CD4+ T cell responses was reportedly seen after vaccination. From the TCR breadth and depth analyses, total T cell responses may have been underestimated.

Germline CDR1 SGHNT, CDR2 YENEEA. Losses at the gene ends were 4 bases for V and 2 bases for J; bases not matched to a gene: 2. CDR3 size: 14 residues. Repertoires were generated with immunoSEQ multiplex PCR, while TCRdb's copy carries only in-frame clones and drops some. Here the sample spans around 380,000 clones, less than 90% being singletons. As regards this clone: Its specificity is unknown.

Treatment meaning: about 20 received Ad26.COV2.S at low or high dose, single or two shots; roughly 5 received placebo; per-sample allocation not given. Sampling was performed 63 days after the first vaccine or placebo injection. Spike of the Wuhan-strain SARS-CoV-2 was expressed by an Ad26 vector, which formed the vaccine. The starting material was peripheral blood, obtained in a trial of Ad26.COV2.S vaccine versus placebo. This chain joins TRBV11-3 and TRBJ2-3; 8 nucleotides align to TRBD1. The origin of this receptor is a person aged 18-60 years who received the Ad26.COV2.S COVID-19 vaccine or a placebo. Here the CDR3 DNA reads TGTGCCAGCAGCTCGACAGGGGTCACAGATACGCAGTATTTT. Amino acids: CASSSTGVTDTQYF.